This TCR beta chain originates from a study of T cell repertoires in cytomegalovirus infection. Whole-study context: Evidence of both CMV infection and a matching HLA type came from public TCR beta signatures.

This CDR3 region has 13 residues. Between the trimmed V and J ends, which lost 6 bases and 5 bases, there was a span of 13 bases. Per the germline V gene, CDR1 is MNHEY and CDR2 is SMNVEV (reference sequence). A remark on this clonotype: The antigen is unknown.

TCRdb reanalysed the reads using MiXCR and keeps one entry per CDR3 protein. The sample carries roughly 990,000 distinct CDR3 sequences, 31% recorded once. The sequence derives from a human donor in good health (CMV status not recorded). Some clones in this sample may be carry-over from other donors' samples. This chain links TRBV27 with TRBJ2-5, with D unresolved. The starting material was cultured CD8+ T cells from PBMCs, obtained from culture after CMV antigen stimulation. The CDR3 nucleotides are TGTGCCAGCAGCTTCAGTTTGGTGGAGACCCAGTACTTC. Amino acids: CASSFSLVETQYF.